This T cell receptor (beta chain) was identified during a study of control samples from healthy donors and cancer patients. V gave up 2 bases and J gave up 5 bases; unmatched junction bases: 6. CDR1 is MNHEY, CDR2 SVGEGT, per germline. The CDR3 is made up of 15 amino acids. This table comes from immunoSEQ multiplex PCR, and its TCRdb copy is limited to in-frame clones, with some not included. This table has 150,000 to 200,000 clones, 91% appearing once. The chain combines TRBV6-2 or TRBV6-3 with TRBJ2-5, with 9 positions matching TRBD2. This TCR was recovered from a woman in her 30s in good health. Sequencing was done on a sample of blood. Here the CDR3 DNA reads TGTGCCAGCAGTTACGGGCGGGGGGGCGGTGAGACCCAGTACTTC. This sequence encodes CASSYGRGGGETQYF.